This T cell receptor (beta chain) was identified during a study of CD8+ T cells in alopecia areata (dated by TCRdb to the late 2010s). About the full investigation: The treated patients, all with moderate-to-severe alopecia areata, were enrolled in an open-label pilot trial of oral tofacitinib given at 5 to 10 mg twice daily. Scalp tissue and sorted CD4+ and CD8+ peripheral blood T cells from patchy and totalis/universalis alopecia areata patients and from healthy controls were covered by human TCRbeta sequencing. Scalp clonality was compared across normal scalp (n=4), patchy alopecia areata scalp (n=8), and alopecia totalis/universalis scalp (n=8). TCRbeta CDR3 regions were amplified by immunoSEQ multiplex PCR with 35 Vbeta forward and 13 Jbeta reverse primers. Biopsies were taken from tofacitinib-treated patients at baseline and again at 4 and 24 weeks into treatment, and several of those patients also had a later scalp biopsy. Patients stayed on tofacitinib for 6 to 18 months and then had 6 months of follow-up off drug so that delayed response and recurrence could be assessed. The study used high-throughput TCRbeta sequencing to examine T cell clonal expansion in alopecia areata, in both the C3H/HeJ mouse model and human patients. RNA came from the PAXgene miRNA kit for fixed scalp, the miRNeasy kit for PBMCs, and the RNeasy kit for mouse skin.

Broader findings and caveats from the paper: Compared with normal scalp, lesional scalp, particularly in alopecia totalis/universalis, had higher clonality and more expanded CD8+ clones, which suggests antigenic drive. Scalp TCR repertoire analysis is complicated because resident alphabeta T cells in normal human skin are also sequenced, whereas mouse skin is dominated by gammadelta T cells. Shared TCR sequences between patients were less evident than in mice, which may be partly attributable to HLA diversity in the patient population.

This clone was observed a few times. The target of this receptor is not known. Nothing much larger sits one base from this clone, and base qualities are not available. Peripheral blood and lesional scalp punch biopsies were obtained from patients with alopecia areata. PBMCs were separated by density centrifugation and stained for CD3, CD4 and CD8, after which CD4+ and CD8+ T cells were sorted on a FACSAria. The library was obtained by the immunoSEQ multiplex PCR assay. RNA was extracted from all samples and reverse transcribed into cDNA as template for TCR sequencing. First-strand cDNA was synthesized using SuperScript III with a 2:1 mix of oligo-dT and random hexamers. Amplification bias was assessed with a synthetic immune receptor repertoire, and residual bias was removed computationally. The authors' pipeline ran thus. After raw reads were preprocessed to remove errors, the CDR3 was defined following IMGT conventions as running from the conserved cysteine to phenylalanine. To get clonality, Shannon entropy was normalized by log2 of the number of productive unique TCRs and the result was subtracted from 1. CD4 or CD8 identity of scalp clones was inferred by cross-referencing scalp TCRbeta sequences with sorted blood CD4 and CD8 repertoires. TCRdb's version of the immuneACCESS table is confined to in-frame rearrangements and falls short of the full clone set. An unresolved V gene accounts for under half of the shortfall where checked; the remainder is of unknown origin. The DNA gave D and trimming, while V, J and clone size come from that table. The sample table records 75,000 to 100,000 clones; 41% of these occur just once. The ten top clones hold approximately 1.5% of the sample.

The sequenced sample was CD4+ T cells sorted from blood. The TCR was taken from a human donor with alopecia areata.

The DNA sequence follows: TGTGCCTGGAGTGTTGCTAGCGGGTACACAGATACGCAGTATTTT. Translation gives CAWSVASGYTDTQYF. The rearrangement joined TRBV30 to TRBJ2-3, with 8 bases matching TRBD2. The CDR3 spans 15 residues, from the cysteine through the phenylalanine. The only DNA kept is the CDR3, 45 bases in frame from the first base. CDR1 and CDR2, per the germline V gene (reference sequence), are GTSNPN and SVGIG. After removal of 0 bases from V and 2 bases from J, the junction retains 4 bases not matched to a gene.